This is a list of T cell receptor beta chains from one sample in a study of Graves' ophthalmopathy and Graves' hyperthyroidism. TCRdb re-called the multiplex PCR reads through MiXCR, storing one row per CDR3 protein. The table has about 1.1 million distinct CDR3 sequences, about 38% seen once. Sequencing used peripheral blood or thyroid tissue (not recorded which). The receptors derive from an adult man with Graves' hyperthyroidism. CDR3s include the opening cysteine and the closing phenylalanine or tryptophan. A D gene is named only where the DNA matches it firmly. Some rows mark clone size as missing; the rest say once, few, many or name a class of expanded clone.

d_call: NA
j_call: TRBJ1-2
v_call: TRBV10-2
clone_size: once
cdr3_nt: TGCGCCAGCAGTGGTGTACAGGGATATGGCTACGCCTTC
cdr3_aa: CASSGVQGYGYAF

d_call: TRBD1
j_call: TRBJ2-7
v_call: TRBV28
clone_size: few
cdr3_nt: TGTGCCAGCAAAAGGCCGGGACAGGGTGTCTACGAGCAGTACTTC
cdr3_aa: CASKRPGQGVYEQYF

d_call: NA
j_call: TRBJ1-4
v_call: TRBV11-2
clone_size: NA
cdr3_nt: TGTGCCAGCAGCAATTCCGGACCCACCGTCCTCGGACAGGAAAAACTGTTTTTT
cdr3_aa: CASSNSGPTVLGQEKLFF

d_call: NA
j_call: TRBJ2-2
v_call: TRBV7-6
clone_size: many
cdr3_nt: TGTGCCAGCAGCTCGGAATCTACCGCCGGGGAGCTGTTTTTT
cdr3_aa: CASSSESTAGELFF

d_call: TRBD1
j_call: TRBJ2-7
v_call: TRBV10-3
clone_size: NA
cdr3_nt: TGTGCCAGCAGTCAGGCAGGGGGCGAGGGGTACGAGCAGTACTTC
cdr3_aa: CASSQAGGEGYEQYF

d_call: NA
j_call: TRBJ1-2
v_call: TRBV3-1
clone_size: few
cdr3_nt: TGTGCCAGCAGCCAAGATCTGGGCAGAGCAATCGGGGGTACCACCTTC
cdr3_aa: CASSQDLGRAIGGTTF

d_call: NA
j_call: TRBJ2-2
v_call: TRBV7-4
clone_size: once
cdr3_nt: TGTGCCAGCAGCTCCACCCCCTCCCCCCTCAACGGGGAGCTGTTTTTT
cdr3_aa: CASSSTPSPLNGELFF

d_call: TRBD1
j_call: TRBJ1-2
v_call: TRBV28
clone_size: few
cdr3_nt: TGTGCCAGCAGAAGCAGGGGGGGTAACTATGGCTACACCTTC
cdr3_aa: CASRSRGGNYGYTF

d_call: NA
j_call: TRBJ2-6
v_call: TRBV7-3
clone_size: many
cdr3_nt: TGTGCCAGCAGCTTAAGGAGCGCGAGCTCTGGGGCCAACGTCCTGACTTTC
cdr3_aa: CASSLRSASSGANVLTF

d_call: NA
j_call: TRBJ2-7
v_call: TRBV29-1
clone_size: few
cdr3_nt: TGCAGCGTTGAAGATTGGGCGGCGGGTTACGAGCAGTACTTC
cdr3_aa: CSVEDWAAGYEQYF

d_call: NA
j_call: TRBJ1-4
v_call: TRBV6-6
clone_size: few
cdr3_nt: TGTGCCAGCAGTGAGGGCCCAACTAATGAAAAACTGTTTTTT
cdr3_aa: CASSEGPTNEKLFF